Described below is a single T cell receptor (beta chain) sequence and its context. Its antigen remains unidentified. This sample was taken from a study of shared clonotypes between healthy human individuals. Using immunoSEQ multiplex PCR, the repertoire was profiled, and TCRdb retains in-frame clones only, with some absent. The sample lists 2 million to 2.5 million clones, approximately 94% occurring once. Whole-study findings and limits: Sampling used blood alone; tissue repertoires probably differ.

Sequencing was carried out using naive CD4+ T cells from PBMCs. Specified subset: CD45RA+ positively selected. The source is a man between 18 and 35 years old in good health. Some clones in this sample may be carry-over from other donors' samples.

This CDR3 reads CASSLASAGGGGYTF. The CDR3 nucleotides are TGTGCCAGCAGCTTAGCATCGGCAGGGGGCGGTGGCTACACCTTC. The rearrangement uses TRBV7-9 and TRBJ1-2, with TRBD1 matching 8 bases. From germline, CDR1 is SEHNR and CDR2 FQNEAQ (reference sequence). V lost 0 bases, J lost 7 bases, and 7 bases stayed unmatched. The CDR3 has 15 residues.